This TCR beta chain was retrieved from a study of T cell changes during pregnancy in multiple sclerosis. The table came from immunoSEQ multiplex PCR; TCRdb's copy has only in-frame clones and leaves some out. The sample consists of approximately 30,000 clones, roughly 86% of them appearing once. Germline values: CDR1 SGHDN, CDR2 FVKESK. This CDR3 is built from 15 residues. Trimming cost V 4 bases and J 2 bases, with 14 bases left between them. Sample: CD8+ T cells from peripheral blood mononuclear cells, taken in the first trimester of pregnancy. The clonotype originates from a female donor with multiple sclerosis, enrolled in a pregnancy study. The genes are TRBV14 and TRBJ1-1; D may be TRBD1 (6 bases). Written as DNA, the CDR3 is TGTGCCAGCAGCCGCGAACAGGGCCAAAACACTGAAGCTTTCTTT. It yields the protein CASSREQGQNTEAFF.